One and the same sample provided the 15 T cell receptor beta chains below, sequenced in a study of T cells in Graves' hyperthyroidism and ophthalmopathy. RNA transcripts were the template for amplifying TCR beta CDR3 regions. Carried out on the TCR CDR3, a first-round RT-PCR used the HTBI primer set. Each CDR3 protein is one row after TCRdb ran MiXCR on the multiplex PCR reads. The sample lists around 600,000 distinct CDR3 sequences; roughly 15% were seen once. Sample: blood. The receptors derive from a woman in her 50s with Graves' ophthalmopathy.

The chain has TRBV6-4 and TRBJ1-2; the match to TRBD1 covers 10 bases. After removal of 4 bases from V and 5 bases from J, the junction contained 7 bases not matched to a gene. The CDR3 is 15 amino acids. CDR1 and CDR2 from the germline V gene are MRHNA and SNTAGT. DNA of the CDR3: TGTGCCAGCAGTGTCCTCCCGGGACAGGGGTATGGCTACACCTTC. Translation gives CASSVLPGQGYGYTF.

This clonotype was observed at least ten times. The J gene is TRBJ2-1, the V gene TRBV11-3; TRBD2 matches 11 bases. J lost 5 bases, V lost 1 base, and 16 bases had no gene match. The CDR3 extends over 20 amino acids. Per the germline V gene, CDR1 is SGHNT and CDR2 is YENEEA. CDR3 coding DNA: TGTGCCAGCAGCTTAGGTTTGGCCCCGACTAGCGGGAAAATTCACAATGAGCAGTTCTTC. Translating it yields CASSLGLAPTSGKIHNEQFF.

V gene TRBV27 combines with J gene TRBJ1-3, with TRBD1 matching 7 bases. The V segment lost 3 bases and the J segment 0 bases; nucleotides outside the gene matches: 17. CDR1 and CDR2 (germline): MNHEY, SMNVEV (reference sequence). The CDR3 is 20 amino acids. Here the CDR3 DNA reads TGTGCCAGCAGTTTCACTGCACCTTTACCGGGACAGCACTCTGGAAACACCATATATTTT. This translates into CASSFTAPLPGQHSGNTIYF.

The rearrangement uses TRBV10-3 and TRBJ2-7; 7 bases line up with TRBD2. Looked up from germline, CDR1 is ENHRY and CDR2 is SYGVKD. This CDR3 spans 15 amino acids. J was trimmed by 1 base and V by 3 bases; bases with no gene match: 6. For the CDR3, the DNA is TGTGCCATCAGTGAAGCTAGCGGCCTTTCCTACGAGCAGTACTTC. Its translation: CAISEASGLSYEQYF.

This clonotype was found a few times. The V gene is TRBV4-2, the J gene TRBJ1-3; possible D gene TRBD1, 6 bases. Looked up from germline, CDR1 is LGHNA and CDR2 is YNFKEQ. CDR3 size: 15 residues. Trimming took 1 base from V and 2 from J, leaving 9 bases between them. The CDR3 protein is CASSQVQGPGNTIYF. As DNA, the CDR3 is TGTGCCAGCAGCCAAGTACAGGGTCCTGGAAACACCATATATTTT.

This chain connects TRBV7-3 to TRBJ2-7; D not resolved. The CDR3 loop spans 14 amino acids. The germline gives CDR1 SGHTA, CDR2 FQGTGA. The V end was cut by 9 bases, the J end by 0 bases, with 15 bases between. DNA for the CDR3: TGTGCCAGTGCTTTGGCCCCAAGCTCCTACGAGCAGTACTTC. It specifies CASALAPSSYEQYF.

This clonotype was recorded at least ten times. This rearrangement joins TRBV6-5 to TRBJ1-2, with a tentative D call TRBD1 (5 bases). V dropped 2 bases and J dropped 0 bases, with 10 bases sitting between them. There are 15 residues in the CDR3. Germline CDR1 is MNHEY and CDR2 is SVGAGI. CDR3 nucleotides: TGTGCCAGCAGTTACGGACACCCGTCTAACTATGGCTACACCTTC. Translated, it gives CASSYGHPSNYGYTF.

The sample holds many counts of this clonotype. CDR3 sequence: CASSYRGRAYNEQFF. CDR3 coding DNA: TGTGCCAGCAGTTACCGGGGGAGGGCCTACAATGAGCAGTTCTTC. The rearrangement joins TRBV6-2 or TRBV6-3 to TRBJ2-1, with 7 bases fitting TRBD2. Looked up from germline, CDR1 is MNHEY and CDR2 is SVGEGT. V was pared by 2 bases and J by 2 bases, with 3 bases of the junction left unmatched. The CDR3 extends over 15 amino acids.

There are a few counts of this clonotype. CDR3 DNA sequence: TGCGCCAGCAGTCCCGGACAGCACAATGAGCAGTTCTTC. As protein: CASSPGQHNEQFF. The J gene is TRBJ2-1, the V gene TRBV5-1, with D perhaps matching TRBD1 (6 bases). Germline V gene lookup returns CDR1 SGHRS and CDR2 YFSETQ. The CDR3 length is 13 residues. The V end lost 5 bases, the J end lost 5 bases, and 11 bases lay between the germline ends.

In this sample, this clonotype turned up many times. CDR3 coding DNA: TGTGCCAGCACCATTAGCGGGAGACCAGATACGCAGTATTTT. Protein: CASTISGRPDTQYF. J is TRBJ2-3 and V is TRBV7-8, with 9 bases matching TRBD2. Germline V gene lookup returns CDR1 SGHVS and CDR2 FQNEAQ. The V and J ends lost 7 bases and 4 bases, in that order; junction bases with no gene match: 6. The CDR3 runs 14 residues.

This clonotype came up many times. V and J are TRBV28 and TRBJ2-7; 8 bases are a match to TRBD1. V dropped 2 bases and J dropped 3; count of bases not matched to a gene: 6. The CDR3 spans 15 residues. Germline-derived CDR1 and CDR2 are MDHEN and SYDVKM. DNA for the CDR3: TGTGCCAGCAGTTTACGGGACAGGTTAAACTACGAGCAGTACTTC. This translates into CASSLRDRLNYEQYF.

The chain joins TRBV5-4 to TRBJ2-1; 7 nucleotides line up with TRBD1. V shed 1 base, J shed 7 bases, and the junction held 5 bases outside the gene matches. CDR1 and CDR2 (germline): SGHNT, YYREEE (reference sequence). The CDR3 totals 14 residues. CDR3 DNA sequence: TGTGCCAGCAGCTTGCGAACAGGGGATAATGAGCAGTTCTTC. Amino acids: CASSLRTGDNEQFF.

As concerns this clonotype: Relative to the germline gene, one junction end is altered; a read error may explain this. The chain carries TRBV7-2 and TRBJ2-2; a possible D gene is TRBD1 (6 bases). This CDR3 has 16 amino acids. Germline-derived CDR1 and CDR2 are SGHTA and FQGNSA. CDR3 nucleotide sequence: TGTTCCAGCAGCCCAGAAGGGGGAGAGAACACCGGGGAGCTGTTTTTT. It yields the protein CSSSPEGGENTGELFF.

In regard to this clonotype: A much larger clone lies one base from this, so it may be a read error. Written as DNA, the CDR3 is TGTGCCAGCAGTGCCCGGGACGGTCTGTTATATGGCTACACCTTC. It encodes CASSARDGLLYGYTF. The rearrangement links TRBV12-3 or TRBV12-4 to TRBJ1-2; possibly TRBD1 for D (5 bases). CDR3 size: 15 residues. V was clipped by 5 bases and J by 5 bases, with 18 bases between them.

The V and J genes are TRBV6-2 or TRBV6-3 and TRBJ2-4; 9 positions agree with TRBD1. Germline CDR1 is MNHEY and CDR2 is SVGEGT. With V trimmed by 0 bases and J by 0 bases, 9 bases remained unmatched. There are 19 residues in the CDR3. The CDR3 nucleotides are TGTGCCAGCAGTTACTCGATACAGGGGGCACGGCTAGCCAAAAACATTCAGTACTTC. Translating it yields CASSYSIQGARLAKNIQYF.